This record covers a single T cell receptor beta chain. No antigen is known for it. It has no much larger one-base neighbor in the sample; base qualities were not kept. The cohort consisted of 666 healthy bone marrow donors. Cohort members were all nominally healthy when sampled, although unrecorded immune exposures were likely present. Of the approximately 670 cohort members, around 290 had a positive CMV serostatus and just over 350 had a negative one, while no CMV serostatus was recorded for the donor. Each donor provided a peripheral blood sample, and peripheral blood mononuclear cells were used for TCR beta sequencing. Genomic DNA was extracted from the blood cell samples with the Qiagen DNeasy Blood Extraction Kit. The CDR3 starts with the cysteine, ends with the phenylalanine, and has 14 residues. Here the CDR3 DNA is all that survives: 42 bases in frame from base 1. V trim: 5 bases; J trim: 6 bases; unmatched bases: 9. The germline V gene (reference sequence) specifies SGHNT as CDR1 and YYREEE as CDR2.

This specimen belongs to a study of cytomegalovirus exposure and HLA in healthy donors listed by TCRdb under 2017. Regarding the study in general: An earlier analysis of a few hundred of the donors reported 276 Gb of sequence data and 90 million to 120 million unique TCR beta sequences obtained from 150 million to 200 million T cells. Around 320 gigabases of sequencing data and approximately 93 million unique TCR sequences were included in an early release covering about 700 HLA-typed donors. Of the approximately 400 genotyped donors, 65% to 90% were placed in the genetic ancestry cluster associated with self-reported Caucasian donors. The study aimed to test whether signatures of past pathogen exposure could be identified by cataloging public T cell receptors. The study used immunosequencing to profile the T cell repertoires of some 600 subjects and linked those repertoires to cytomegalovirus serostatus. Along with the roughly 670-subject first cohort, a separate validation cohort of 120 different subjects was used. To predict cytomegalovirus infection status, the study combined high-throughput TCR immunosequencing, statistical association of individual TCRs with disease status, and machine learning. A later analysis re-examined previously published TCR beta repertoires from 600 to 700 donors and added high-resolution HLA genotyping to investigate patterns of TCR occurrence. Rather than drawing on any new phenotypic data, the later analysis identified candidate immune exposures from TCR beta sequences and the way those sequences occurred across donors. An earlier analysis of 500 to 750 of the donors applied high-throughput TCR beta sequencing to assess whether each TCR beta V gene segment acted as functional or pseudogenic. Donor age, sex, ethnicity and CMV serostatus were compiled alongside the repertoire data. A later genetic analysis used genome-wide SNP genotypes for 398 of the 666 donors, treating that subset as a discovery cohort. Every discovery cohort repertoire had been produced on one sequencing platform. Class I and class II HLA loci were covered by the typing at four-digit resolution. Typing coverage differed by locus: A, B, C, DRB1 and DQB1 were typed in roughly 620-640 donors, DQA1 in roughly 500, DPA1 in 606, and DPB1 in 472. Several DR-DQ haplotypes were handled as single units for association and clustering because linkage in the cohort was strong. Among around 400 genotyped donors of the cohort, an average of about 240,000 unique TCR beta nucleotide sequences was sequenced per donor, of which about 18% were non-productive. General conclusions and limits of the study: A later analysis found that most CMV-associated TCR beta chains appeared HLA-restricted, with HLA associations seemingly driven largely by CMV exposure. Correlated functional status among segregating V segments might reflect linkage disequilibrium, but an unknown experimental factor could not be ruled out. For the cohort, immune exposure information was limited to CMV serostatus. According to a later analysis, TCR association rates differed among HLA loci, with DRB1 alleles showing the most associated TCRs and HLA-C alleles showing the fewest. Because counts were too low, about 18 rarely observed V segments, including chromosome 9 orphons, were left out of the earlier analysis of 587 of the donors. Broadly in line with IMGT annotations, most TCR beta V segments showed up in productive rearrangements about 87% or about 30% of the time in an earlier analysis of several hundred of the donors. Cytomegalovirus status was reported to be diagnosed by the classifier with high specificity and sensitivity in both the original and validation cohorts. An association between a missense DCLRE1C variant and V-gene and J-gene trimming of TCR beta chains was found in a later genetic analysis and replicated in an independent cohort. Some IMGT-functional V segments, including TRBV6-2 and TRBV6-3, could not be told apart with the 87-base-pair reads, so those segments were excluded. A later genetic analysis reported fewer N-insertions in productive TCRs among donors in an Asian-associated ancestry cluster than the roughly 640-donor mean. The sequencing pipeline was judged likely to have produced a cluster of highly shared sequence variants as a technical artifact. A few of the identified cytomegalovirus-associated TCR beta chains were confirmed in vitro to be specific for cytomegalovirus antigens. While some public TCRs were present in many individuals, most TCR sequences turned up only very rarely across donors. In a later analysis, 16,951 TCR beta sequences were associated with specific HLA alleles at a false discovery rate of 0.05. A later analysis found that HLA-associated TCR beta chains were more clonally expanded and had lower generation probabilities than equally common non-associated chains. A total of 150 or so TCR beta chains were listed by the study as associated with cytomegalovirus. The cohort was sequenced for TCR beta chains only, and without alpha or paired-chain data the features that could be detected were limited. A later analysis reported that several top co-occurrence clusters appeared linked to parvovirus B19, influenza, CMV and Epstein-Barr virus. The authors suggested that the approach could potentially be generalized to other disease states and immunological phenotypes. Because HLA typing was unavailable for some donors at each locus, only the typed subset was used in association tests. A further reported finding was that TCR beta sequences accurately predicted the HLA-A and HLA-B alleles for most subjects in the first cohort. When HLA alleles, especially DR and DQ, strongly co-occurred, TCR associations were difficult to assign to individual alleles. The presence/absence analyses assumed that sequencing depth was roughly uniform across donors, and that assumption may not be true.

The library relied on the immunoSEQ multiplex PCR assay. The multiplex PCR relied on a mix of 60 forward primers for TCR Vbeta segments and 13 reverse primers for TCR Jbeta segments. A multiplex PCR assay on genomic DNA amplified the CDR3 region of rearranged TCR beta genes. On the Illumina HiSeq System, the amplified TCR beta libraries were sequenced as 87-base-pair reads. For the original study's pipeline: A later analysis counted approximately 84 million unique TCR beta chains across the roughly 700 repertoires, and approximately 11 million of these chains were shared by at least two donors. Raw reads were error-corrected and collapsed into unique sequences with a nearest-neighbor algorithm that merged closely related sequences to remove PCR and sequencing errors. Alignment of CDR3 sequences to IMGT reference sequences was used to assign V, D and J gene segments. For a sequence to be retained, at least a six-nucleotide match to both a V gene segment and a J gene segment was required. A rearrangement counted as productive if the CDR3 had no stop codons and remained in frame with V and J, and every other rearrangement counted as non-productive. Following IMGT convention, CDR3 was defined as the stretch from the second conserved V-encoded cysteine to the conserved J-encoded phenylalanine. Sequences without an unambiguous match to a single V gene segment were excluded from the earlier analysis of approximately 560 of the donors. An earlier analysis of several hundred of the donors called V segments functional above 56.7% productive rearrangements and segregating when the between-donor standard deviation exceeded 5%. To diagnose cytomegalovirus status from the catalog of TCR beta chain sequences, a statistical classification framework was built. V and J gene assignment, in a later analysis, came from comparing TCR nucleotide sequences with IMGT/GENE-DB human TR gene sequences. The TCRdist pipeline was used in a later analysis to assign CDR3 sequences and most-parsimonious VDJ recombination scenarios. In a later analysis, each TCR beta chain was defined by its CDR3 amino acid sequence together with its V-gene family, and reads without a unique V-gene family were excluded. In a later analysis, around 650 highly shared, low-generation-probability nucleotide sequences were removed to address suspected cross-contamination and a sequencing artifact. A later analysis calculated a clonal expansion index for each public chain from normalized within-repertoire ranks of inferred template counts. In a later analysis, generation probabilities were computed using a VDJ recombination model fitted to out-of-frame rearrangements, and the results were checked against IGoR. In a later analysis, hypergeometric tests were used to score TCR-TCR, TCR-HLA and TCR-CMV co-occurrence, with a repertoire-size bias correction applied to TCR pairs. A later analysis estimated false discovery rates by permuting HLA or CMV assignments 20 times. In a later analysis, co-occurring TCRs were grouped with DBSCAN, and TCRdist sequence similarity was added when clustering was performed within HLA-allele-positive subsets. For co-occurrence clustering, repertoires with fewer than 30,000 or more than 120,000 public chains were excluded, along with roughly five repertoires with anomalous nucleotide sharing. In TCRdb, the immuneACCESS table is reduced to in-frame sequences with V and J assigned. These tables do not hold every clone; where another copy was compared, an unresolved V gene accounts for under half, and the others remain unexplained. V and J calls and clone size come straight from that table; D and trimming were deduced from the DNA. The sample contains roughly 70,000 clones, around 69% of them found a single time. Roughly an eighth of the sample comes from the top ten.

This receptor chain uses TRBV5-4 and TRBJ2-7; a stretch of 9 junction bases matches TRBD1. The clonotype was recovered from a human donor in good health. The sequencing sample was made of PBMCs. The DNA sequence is TGTGCCAGCAGGCCTCCGGGACAGGGACTCGAGCAGTACTTC. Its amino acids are CASRPPGQGLEQYF.